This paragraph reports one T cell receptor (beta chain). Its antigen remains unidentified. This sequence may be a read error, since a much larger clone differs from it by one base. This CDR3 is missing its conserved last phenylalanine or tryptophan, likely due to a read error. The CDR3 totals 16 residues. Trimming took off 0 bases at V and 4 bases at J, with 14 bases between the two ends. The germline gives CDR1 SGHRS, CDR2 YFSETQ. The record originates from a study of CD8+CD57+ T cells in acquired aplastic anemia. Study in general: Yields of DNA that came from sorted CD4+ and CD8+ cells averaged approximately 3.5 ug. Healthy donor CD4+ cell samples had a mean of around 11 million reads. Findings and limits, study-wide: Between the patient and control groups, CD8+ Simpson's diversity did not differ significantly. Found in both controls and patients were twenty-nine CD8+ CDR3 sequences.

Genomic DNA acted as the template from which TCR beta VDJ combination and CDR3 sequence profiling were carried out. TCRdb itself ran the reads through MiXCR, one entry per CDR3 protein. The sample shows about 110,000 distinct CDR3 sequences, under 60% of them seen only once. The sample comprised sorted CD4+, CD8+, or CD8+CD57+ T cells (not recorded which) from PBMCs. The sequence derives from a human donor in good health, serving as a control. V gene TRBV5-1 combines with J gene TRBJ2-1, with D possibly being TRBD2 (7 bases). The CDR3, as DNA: TGCGCCAGCAGCTTGGTTGGCGGGGGCCCATACAATGAGCAGTTCCTC. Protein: CASSLVGGGPYNEQFL.